This T cell receptor (beta chain) was recorded in a study of blood T cell repertoires in COVID-19. Original methodology: Estimation of nucleated cell counts relied on the amplification of reference gene primers. Only in-frame clones appear in the TCRdb table, and some are missing; sequencing was by immunoSEQ multiplex PCR. That table is the source of V, J and clone size, and D and trimming were worked out from the DNA. The data show about 300,000 clones, around 88% seen once. The sequence was collected from a woman in her twenties or thirties who had recovered from COVID-19. The specimen sequenced was peripheral blood.

The CDR3 loop is CASSLDRGTGELFF. Here the CDR3 DNA reads TGTGCCAGCAGCTTGGACCGGGGCACCGGGGAGCTGTTTTTT. The genes are TRBV5-4 and TRBJ2-2, with a tentative D call TRBD2 (5 bases). The V end lost 0 bases, the J end lost 4 bases, and 7 bases lay between the germline ends. Germline lookup yields CDR1 SGHNT and CDR2 YYREEE (reference sequence). The CDR3 has 14 residues.